Each of the 21 T cell receptor beta chains below was sequenced from the same sample in a study of blood T cell repertoires in COVID-19. TCRdb keeps only in-frame clones here, not all; method: immunoSEQ multiplex PCR. The data contain more than 70,000 clones, over 75% of them singletons. Material: peripheral blood. All receptors come from a man aged 60 to 75 with acute or convalescent COVID-19.

The V gene is TRBV4-1, the J gene TRBJ1-2, with 9 bases identical to TRBD1. With V trimmed by 3 bases and J by 2 bases, 4 bases remained unmatched. CDR1 and CDR2 from the germline V gene are MGHRA and YSYEKL. The CDR3 is 15 residues long. In nucleotides, the CDR3 is TGCGCCAGCAGCCAGGGACAGGGCCTCAACTATGGCTACACCTTC. Its protein is CASSQGQGLNYGYTF.

This chain connects TRBV6-4 to TRBJ2-3; 7 positions agree with TRBD2. Germline V gene lookup returns CDR1 MRHNA and CDR2 SNTAGT. Germline trimming cut 9 bases from V and 3 bases from J; bases unmatched to any gene: 6. There are 13 residues in the CDR3. The CDR3 sequence is CARKRGRTDTQYF. CDR3 in DNA: TGTGCCAGAAAGCGGGGAAGGACAGATACGCAGTATTTT.

This chain uses TRBV5-4 with TRBJ1-2; 10 bases map to TRBD1. The germline V gene has CDR1 SGHNT and CDR2 YYREEE (reference sequence). CDR3 size: 14 residues. V shed 1 base, J shed 7 bases, and the junction held 4 bases outside the gene matches. The CDR3, as DNA: TGTGCCAGCAGCTTGAGACAGGGGGCTACTGGCTACACCTTC. Residues: CASSLRQGATGYTF.

The chain recombines TRBV5-1 with TRBJ1-5; D may be TRBD1 (6 bases). Trimming stripped 0 bases from V and 4 bases from J, with 11 bases between. From germline, CDR1 is SGHRS and CDR2 YFSETQ. CDR3 length: 15 amino acids. CDR3 sequence reads: CASSLDGQPNQPQHF. The CDR3 nucleotides read TGCGCCAGCAGCTTGGATGGACAGCCTAATCAGCCCCAGCATTTT.

The rearrangement links TRBV5-4 to TRBJ1-1; D unresolved. The CDR3 extends over 15 amino acids. Trimming removed 0 bases at V and 2 bases at J, with 11 bases between. CDR1 is SGHNT and CDR2 is YYREEE in the germline V gene (reference sequence). Here the CDR3 DNA reads TGTGCCAGCAGCTTGGGGGCAGGAGGAAACACTGAAGCTTTCTTT. It translates to CASSLGAGGNTEAFF.

V and J are TRBV4-2 and TRBJ2-2, with 7 bases aligning to TRBD2. The V segment lost 4 bases and the J segment 2 bases; nucleotides outside the gene matches: 7. The germline CDR1 and CDR2 sequences are LGHNA and YNFKEQ. This CDR3 is 16 amino acids long. The CDR3 coding sequence is TGTGCCAGCAGCCGCCAGAGGGAGGGTAACACCGGGGAGCTGTTTTTT. Its protein is CASSRQREGNTGELFF.

The V and J genes are TRBV18 and TRBJ1-2; 7 bases align to TRBD1. The ends lost 2 bases at V and 1 base at J; junction bases unmatched: 7. Germline CDR1 is KGHSH and CDR2 is LQKENI. The CDR3 is 16 residues long. CDR3 amino acids: CASSPRQGSDNYGYTF. CDR3 bases: TGTGCCAGCTCACCAAGACAGGGAAGTGATAACTATGGCTACACCTTC.

The chain combines TRBV9 with TRBJ2-1; 7 nucleotides agree with TRBD2. Germline CDR1 and CDR2: SGDLS and YYNGEE. The CDR3 totals 16 residues. Trimming took 0 bases from V and 3 from J; bases not matched to a gene: 6. Here the CDR3 DNA reads TGTGCCAGCAGCGTAGGAGGTAGCGGGCGCTACAATGAGCAGTTCTTC. It codes for CASSVGGSGRYNEQFF.

The V gene is TRBV18, the J gene TRBJ2-7; 13 nucleotides agree with TRBD2. CDR3 length: 16 residues. Trimming at V came to 4 bases and at J to 2 bases, leaving 5 bases not matched to a gene. The germline gives CDR1 KGHSH, CDR2 LQKENI. The CDR3, as DNA: TGTGCCAGCTCACAAGGAGGGACTAGCGGGACCTACGAGCAGTACTTC. Amino acid sequence: CASSQGGTSGTYEQYF.

The rearrangement links TRBV19 to TRBJ1-5, with D unclear. Trimming removed 5 bases from V and 2 bases from J, with 16 bases in between. The CDR3 sequence is 16 residues long. Germline V gene lookup returns CDR1 LNHDA and CDR2 SQIVND (reference sequence). CDR3 sequence: CASSFLGRGGNQPQHF. The CDR3 coding sequence is TGTGCCAGTAGTTTTTTAGGGAGAGGAGGCAATCAGCCCCAGCATTTT.

This clone came up once. The rearrangement uses TRBV30 and TRBJ2-5, with 8 bases fitting TRBD2. This CDR3 comprises 13 residues. The V segment lost 3 bases and the J segment 5 bases; nucleotides outside the gene matches: 5. The germline CDR1 and CDR2 sequences are GTSNPN and SVGIG (reference sequence). The CDR3: CAWSSGGRETQYF. Written as DNA, the CDR3 is TGTGCCTGGAGCAGCGGGGGCCGGGAGACCCAGTACTTC.

CDR3 loop: CAWSVRRDRGVGYTF. CDR3 DNA: TGTGCCTGGAGTGTACGAAGGGACAGGGGTGTAGGCTACACCTTC. This sequence joins TRBV30 and TRBJ1-2; 10 bases match TRBD1. The CDR3 loop spans 15 amino acids. From germline, CDR1 is GTSNPN and CDR2 SVGIG (reference sequence). V shed 0 bases and J 8 bases; nucleotides not matched to a gene: 9.

V and J are TRBV11-2 and TRBJ1-5; D gene ambiguous. In germline, CDR1 is SGHAT, CDR2 FQNNGV. Trimming shortened V by 1 base and J by 5 bases, and 9 bases separated the two germline ends. The CDR3 is 14 amino acids. Here the CDR3 DNA reads TGTGCCAGCAGCTTAGTTCCAGAAGATCAGCCCCAGCATTTT. Amino acid sequence: CASSLVPEDQPQHF.

The genes are TRBV29-1 and TRBJ2-2, with TRBD1 identical over 7 bases. The V and J ends lost 7 bases and 0 bases, in that order; junction bases with no gene match: 5. CDR1 is SQVTM and CDR2 is ANQGSEA in the germline V gene. The CDR3 extends over 14 amino acids. CDR3 bases: TGCAGCGGAGGACAGGCCGCGAACACCGGGGAGCTGTTTTTT. It encodes CSGGQAANTGELFF.

The chain links TRBV5-1 to TRBJ2-7, with 9 nucleotides matching TRBD1. Germline lookup yields CDR1 SGHRS and CDR2 YFSETQ. V lost 3 bases to trimming and J lost 6 bases; unmatched junction nucleotides: 7. The CDR3 has 14 amino acids. As DNA, the CDR3 is TGCGCCAGCAGCTCCGCGGACAGGGGTTTCGAGCAGTACTTC. Translation: CASSSADRGFEQYF.

CDR3 sequence (DNA): TGTGCCACCAGTGGCGAAAAACAGGGTCGCTATGGCTACACCTTC. Translated, it gives CATSGEKQGRYGYTF. V and J are TRBV24-1 and TRBJ1-2; D is possibly TRBD1 (6 bases). Germline lookup yields CDR1 KGHDR and CDR2 SFDVKD. The CDR3 length is 15 residues. The V gene lost 5 bases and the J gene lost 4 bases, with 16 bases spanning the gap.

This clone was seen a handful of times. The chain links TRBV6-2 or TRBV6-3 to TRBJ1-2; D unresolved. Per the germline V gene, CDR1 is MNHEY and CDR2 is SVGEGT. Trimming left V 3 bases short and J 6 bases short, with 14 bases between. The CDR3 is 14 amino acids. CDR3 residues: CASSYSGIGNGYTF. The DNA of the CDR3 is TGTGCCAGCAGTTATTCCGGGATCGGGAATGGCTACACCTTC.

The chain is built from TRBV30 and TRBJ2-3; 7 bases fit TRBD2. CDR1 is GTSNPN, CDR2 SVGIG, per germline (reference sequence). This CDR3 contains 14 residues. Trimming took 0 bases from V and 6 from J; bases not matched to a gene: 6. This CDR3 reads CAWSVGGGLDTQYF. DNA for the CDR3: TGTGCCTGGAGTGTTGGGGGGGGGTTGGATACGCAGTATTTT.

The chain is built from TRBV19 and TRBJ1-1; TRBD1 aligns across 7 bases. With 5 bases clipped from V and 11 bases from J, the junction kept 17 bases outside the gene matches. Germline assignment: CDR1 LNHDA and CDR2 SQIVND (reference sequence). CDR3 length equals 15 residues. The CDR3 DNA sequence: TGTGCCAGTAGTCCTGGGGACAGCCGAGGGATTATGGCTTTCTTT. Amino acid sequence: CASSPGDSRGIMAFF.

In this sample, this clone turned up a few times. The chain uses TRBV18 and TRBJ1-1; 8 bases fit TRBD1. The CDR3 length is 15 residues. Germline CDR1 is KGHSH and CDR2 is LQKENI. The V segment lost 3 bases and the J segment 4 bases; nucleotides outside the gene matches: 7. DNA for the CDR3: TGTGCCAGCTCACCTTGGACAGGGCCCGTCACTGAAGCTTTCTTT. It is translated as CASSPWTGPVTEAFF.

The chain recombines TRBV11-1 with TRBJ1-6; weak D call: TRBD1 (6 bases). This CDR3 has 16 residues. V lost 5 bases to trimming and J lost 7 bases, with 18 bases between them. The germline gives CDR1 SGHAT, CDR2 FQDESV (reference sequence). In DNA form, the CDR3 reads TGTGCCAGCAGCCAATTCCCAGGGGAGTCGAATTCACCCCTCCACTTT. Amino acid sequence: CASSQFPGESNSPLHF.